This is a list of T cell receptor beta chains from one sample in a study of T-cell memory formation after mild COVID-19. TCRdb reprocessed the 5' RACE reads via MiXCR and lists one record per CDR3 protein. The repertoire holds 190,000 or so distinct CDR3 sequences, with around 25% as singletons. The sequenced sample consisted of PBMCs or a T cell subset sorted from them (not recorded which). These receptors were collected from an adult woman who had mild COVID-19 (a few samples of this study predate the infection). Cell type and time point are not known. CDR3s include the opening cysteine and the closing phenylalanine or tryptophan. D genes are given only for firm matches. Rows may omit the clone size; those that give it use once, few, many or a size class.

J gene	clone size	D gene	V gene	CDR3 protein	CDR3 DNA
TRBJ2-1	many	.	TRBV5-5	CASSLAAVYSYNEQFF	TGTGCCAGCAGCTTGGCCGCAGTTTATTCCTACAATGAGCAGTTCTTC
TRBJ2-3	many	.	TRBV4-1	CASSQEGDTQYF	TGCGCCAGCAGCCAAGAAGGGGATACGCAGTATTTT
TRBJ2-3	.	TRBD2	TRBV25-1	CASTEAGAGSTDTQYF	TGTGCCAGCACCGAAGCGGGGGCGGGAAGCACAGATACGCAGTATTTT
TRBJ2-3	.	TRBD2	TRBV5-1	CASRPGTSGSTDTQYF	TGCGCCAGCCGCCCAGGGACTAGCGGAAGCACAGATACGCAGTATTTT
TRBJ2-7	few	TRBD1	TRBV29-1	CSVEDWDRGRSSYEQYF	TGCAGCGTTGAAGATTGGGACAGGGGGCGCTCATCCTACGAGCAGTACTTC
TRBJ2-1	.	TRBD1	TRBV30	CAWSQQGASYNEQFF	TGTGCCTGGAGTCAACAGGGGGCATCCTACAATGAGCAGTTCTTC
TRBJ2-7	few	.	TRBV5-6	CASSLGTTRYEQYF	TGTGCCAGCAGCTTGGGTACTACTCGCTACGAGCAGTACTTC
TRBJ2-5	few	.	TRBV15	CATSRAPGETQYF	TGTGCCACCAGCAGAGCCCCTGGGGAGACCCAGTACTTC
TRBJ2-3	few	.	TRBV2	CASGFTDTQYF	TGTGCCAGCGGATTCACAGATACGCAGTATTTT
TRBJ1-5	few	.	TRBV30	CAWSVWNQPQHF	TGTGCCTGGAGTGTATGGAATCAGCCCCAGCATTTT
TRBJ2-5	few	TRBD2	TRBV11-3	CASSFDSGRVETQYF	TGTGCCAGCAGCTTCGATAGCGGGAGGGTAGAGACCCAGTACTTC
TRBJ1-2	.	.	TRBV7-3	CASSLTLGGADGYTF	TGTGCCAGCAGCTTAACCTTGGGCGGAGCCGATGGCTACACCTTC
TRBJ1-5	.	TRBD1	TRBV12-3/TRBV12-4	CASSWGTVNQPQHF	TGTGCCAGCAGTTGGGGGACAGTCAATCAGCCCCAGCATTTT
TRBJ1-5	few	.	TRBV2	CASSGPGTGQPQHF	TGTGCCAGCAGTGGCCCTGGGACCGGACAGCCCCAGCATTTT
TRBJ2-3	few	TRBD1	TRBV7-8	CASSLGQGSTQYF	TGTGCCAGCAGCTTGGGACAGGGTAGTACGCAGTATTTT
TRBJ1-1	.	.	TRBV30	CAWKRGLNTEAFF	TGTGCCTGGAAGAGGGGATTGAACACTGAAGCTTTCTTT
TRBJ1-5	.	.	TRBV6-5	CASKISGGPQHF	TGTGCCAGCAAGATATCCGGGGGGCCCCAGCATTTT
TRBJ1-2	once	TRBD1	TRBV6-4	CASSGDREYYGYTF	TGTGCCAGTAGCGGAGACAGGGAATACTATGGCTACACCTTC
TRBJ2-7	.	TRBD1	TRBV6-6	CASSYGTGNMYEQYF	TGTGCCAGCAGTTACGGGACAGGGAATATGTACGAGCAGTACTTC
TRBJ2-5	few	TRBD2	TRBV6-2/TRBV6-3	CASSWLASGYQETQYF	TGTGCCAGCAGTTGGTTGGCTAGCGGCTACCAAGAGACCCAGTACTTC
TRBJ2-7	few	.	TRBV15	CATSRERRYEQYF	TGTGCCACCAGCAGAGAGAGAAGGTACGAGCAGTACTTC
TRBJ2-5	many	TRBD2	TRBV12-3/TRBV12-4	CASSLGVSGGQETQYF	TGTGCCAGCAGTTTAGGGGTTAGCGGGGGACAAGAGACCCAGTACTTC
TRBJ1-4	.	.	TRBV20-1	CSARDSWWGYGGEKLFF	TGCAGTGCTAGAGACTCGTGGTGGGGATACGGGGGTGAAAAACTGTTTTTT
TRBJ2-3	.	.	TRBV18	CASSLSSLVTDTQYF	TGTGCCAGCTCACTGAGTTCTCTGGTCACAGATACGCAGTATTTT
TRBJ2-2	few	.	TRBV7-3	CASNRDPGELFF	TGTGCCAGCAACAGGGATCCCGGGGAGCTGTTTTTT
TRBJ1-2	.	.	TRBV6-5	CASSSGHIGYTF	TGTGCCAGCAGCTCCGGACACATTGGCTACACCTTC
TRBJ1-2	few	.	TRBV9	CASGPGYTF	TGTGCCAGTGGCCCCGGCTACACCTTC
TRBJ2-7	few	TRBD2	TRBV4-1	CASSQLAGGSYEQYF	TGCGCCAGCAGCCAGCTAGCGGGGGGCTCCTACGAGCAGTACTTC
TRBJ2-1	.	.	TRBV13	CASSFSQGGRDEQFF	TGTGCCAGCAGCTTCTCCCAGGGGGGTCGGGATGAGCAGTTCTTC
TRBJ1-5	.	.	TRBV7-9	CASSLYSAGDSNQPQHF	TGTGCCAGCAGCTTATACTCGGCAGGGGATAGCAATCAGCCCCAGCATTTT
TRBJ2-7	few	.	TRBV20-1	CSARVVPNSYEQYF	TGCAGTGCTAGAGTGGTCCCCAACTCCTACGAGCAGTACTTC
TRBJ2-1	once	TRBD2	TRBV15	CATSSEGLAGMKQFF	TGTGCCACCAGCAGTGAAGGACTAGCGGGAATGAAGCAGTTCTTC
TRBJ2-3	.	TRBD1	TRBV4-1	CASSRGQGRFADTQYF	TGCGCCAGCAGCCGCGGACAGGGGAGATTCGCAGATACGCAGTATTTT
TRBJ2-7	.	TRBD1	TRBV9	CASADRGSYEQYF	TGTGCCAGCGCGGACAGGGGATCCTACGAGCAGTACTTC
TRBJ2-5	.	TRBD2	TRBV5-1	CASSSGSSGQETQYF	TGCGCCAGCAGCTCCGGGTCTAGCGGACAAGAGACCCAGTACTTC
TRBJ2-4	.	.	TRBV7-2	CASSSEILVQYF	TGTGCCAGCAGCTCTGAGATACTAGTTCAGTACTTC
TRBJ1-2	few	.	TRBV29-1	CSVEGLEGLTYGYTF	TGCAGCGTTGAGGGGCTGGAGGGACTAACGTATGGCTACACCTTC
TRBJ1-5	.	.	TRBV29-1	CSVGVGNQPQHF	TGCAGCGTGGGGGTGGGCAATCAGCCCCAGCATTTT
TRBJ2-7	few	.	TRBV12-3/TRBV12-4	CASSWGSEQYF	TGTGCCAGCAGTTGGGGGTCCGAGCAGTACTTC
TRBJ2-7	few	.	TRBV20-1	CSASDLRRSYEQYF	TGCAGTGCTTCGGACCTTCGGAGGAGCTACGAGCAGTACTTC
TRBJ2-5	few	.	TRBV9	CASSPNVGETQYF	TGTGCCAGCAGCCCGAACGTCGGGGAGACCCAGTACTTC
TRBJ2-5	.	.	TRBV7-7	CASSLGGRQETQYF	TGTGCTAGCAGCTTAGGTGGAAGACAAGAGACCCAGTACTTC
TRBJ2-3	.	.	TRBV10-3	CAIRSGRSSTDTQYF	TGTGCCATCAGGTCGGGGAGGAGCAGCACAGATACGCAGTATTTT
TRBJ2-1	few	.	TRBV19	CASSIARYNEQFF	TGTGCCAGTAGTATAGCCAGATACAATGAGCAGTTCTTC
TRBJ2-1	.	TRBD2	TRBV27	CASSPGGLAAYNEQFF	TGTGCCAGCAGTCCCGGTGGACTAGCGGCGTACAATGAGCAGTTCTTC
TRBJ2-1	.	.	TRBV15	CATSREATGRQFF	TGTGCCACCAGCAGAGAGGCCACTGGGCGTCAGTTCTTC
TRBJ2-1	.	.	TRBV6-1	CASSEDVSSYNEQFF	TGTGCCAGCAGTGAGGACGTAAGCTCCTACAATGAGCAGTTCTTC
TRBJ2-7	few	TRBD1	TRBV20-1	CSAIDRDRFYEQYF	TGCAGTGCTATAGACCGGGACAGGTTCTACGAGCAGTACTTC
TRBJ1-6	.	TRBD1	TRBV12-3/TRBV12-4	CASSPGTGSPGNSPLHF	TGTGCCAGCAGTCCCGGGACAGGGTCCCCTGGTAATTCACCCCTCCACTTT
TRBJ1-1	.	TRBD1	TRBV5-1	CASSLQGVDTEAFF	TGCGCCAGCAGCTTACAGGGGGTTGACACTGAAGCTTTCTTT
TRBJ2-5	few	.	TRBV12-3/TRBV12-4	CASSLARGGRETQYF	TGTGCCAGCAGTTTAGCGCGAGGGGGGCGAGAGACCCAGTACTTC
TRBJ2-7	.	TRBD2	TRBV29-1	CSVEERGGWYEQYF	TGCAGCGTTGAAGAGCGGGGGGGCTGGTACGAGCAGTACTTC
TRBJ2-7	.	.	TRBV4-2	CASSPDLEQQYF	TGTGCCAGCAGTCCGGACCTGGAGCAGCAGTACTTC